The T cell receptor beta chain described here comes from a study of identical twins. Points from the study as a whole: Models underestimated TCR alpha sharing (out-of-frame) in monozygotic twins. When twins shared out-of-frame alpha sequences, those sequences had excess low generation probability.

One entry per CDR3 protein, called by TCRdb with MiXCR from the 5' RACE reads. The sample lists about 200,000 distinct CDR3 sequences; around 8% were seen once. In this sample, this clonotype turned up many times. Its cognate antigen is unknown. Germline V CDR1 and CDR2: SGHRS, YFSETQ. With 4 bases removed from V and 8 bases from J, the gap between germline ends came to 12 bases. CDR3 length equals 12 residues. This sample also belongs to another study, concerning yellow fever vaccine responses in identical twins.

Sequencing was carried out using memory (CD45RO+) T cells sorted from blood. The rearrangement uses TRBV5-1 and TRBJ1-2; D is unresolved. The source is a young woman in good health. CDR3 DNA: TGCGCCAGCAGCGCTGACCTTGGAGGCTACACCTTC. It translates to CASSADLGGYTF.